The clone carrying this T cell receptor (beta chain) was observed a single time. Germline values: CDR1 LNHDA, CDR2 SQIVND (reference sequence). CDR3 length: 17 amino acids. V shed 0 bases, J shed 7 bases, and the junction held 11 bases outside the gene matches. The data were taken from a study of blood T cell repertoires in COVID-19. Clones were read by immunoSEQ multiplex PCR, and TCRdb kept only the in-frame ones, dropping some. The table lists approximately 210,000 clones, 80% to 85% of them singletons, with around 21% in the top ten. The receptor was derived from a human donor in a cohort sampled during active COVID-19. The sequenced sample was peripheral blood. J is TRBJ2-1 and V is TRBV19, with 8 bases fitting TRBD2. This CDR3 reads CASSIDLGVGGANEQFF. The CDR3, as DNA: TGTGCCAGTAGTATAGATTTGGGTGTCGGGGGGGCAAATGAGCAGTTCTTC.